The 22 T cell receptor beta chains listed next were all sequenced from one sample in a study of CD4+ T cells in melanoma (dated by TCRdb to between 2021 and 2024). The library was generated by the immunoSEQ multiplex PCR assay. Sourced from immuneACCESS, this table was stored by TCRdb with only in-frame sequences that have V and J called. A share of the clones is absent; for the studies checked, an unresolved V gene accounts for under half, and the remainder has no known explanation. Across this sample there are about 9,200 clones, with about 65% seen only once. Of the sample, 9.5% to 12% falls within the top ten clones. The sample was cells from a culture (not recorded whether cultured in vitro). These receptors originate from a human donor with melanoma.

This rearrangement joins TRBV5-1 to TRBJ1-1; a weak D match, TRBD1 (6 bases). The CDR3 runs 12 residues. Germline V gene sequence: CDR1 SGHRS, CDR2 YFSETQ. V lost 5 bases to trimming and J lost 10 bases, with 15 bases between them. CDR3 sequence (DNA): TGCGCCAGCAGGGACCTACAGGGATCAGCTTTCTTT. This sequence encodes CASRDLQGSAFF.

V is TRBV2 and J is TRBJ2-1; 7 positions agree with TRBD2. The ends lost 7 bases at V and 4 bases at J; junction bases unmatched: 10. CDR3 length equals 15 residues. Per the germline V gene, CDR1 is SNHLY and CDR2 is FYNNEI. This CDR3 is CASKIVAGEYNEQFF. The CDR3 bases are TGTGCCAGCAAAATAGTAGCGGGTGAATACAATGAGCAGTTCTTC.

V is TRBV11-2 and J is TRBJ2-7; D ambiguous. V was clipped by 2 bases and J by 2 bases, with 10 bases between them. Germline CDR1 and CDR2: SGHAT and FQNNGV. The CDR3 has 14 residues. This CDR3 reads CASSLRTLPYEQYF. The DNA of the CDR3 is TGTGCCAGCAGCTTACGCACGCTCCCCTACGAGCAGTACTTC. The whole variable domain, remainder taken from reference TRBV11-2 and TRBJ2-7, is EAGVAQSPRYKIIEKRQSVAFWCNPISGHATLYWYQQILGQGPKLLIQFQNNGVVDDSQLPKDRFSAERLKGVDSTLKIQPAKLEDSAVYLCASSLRTLPYEQYFGPGTRLTVT.

This clone was found a few times. The V gene is TRBV5-1, the J gene TRBJ1-1; D is perhaps TRBD1 (6 bases). The CDR3 contains 14 residues. Trimming left V 4 bases short and J 1 base short, with 11 bases between. The germline V gene encodes CDR1 SGHRS and CDR2 YFSETQ. The CDR3 sequence: CASSNNRANTEAFF. In DNA, the CDR3 is TGCGCCAGCAGCAACAACAGGGCGAACACTGAAGCTTTCTTT.

This sequence joins TRBV5-4 and TRBJ2-5; D is unclear. The V gene's germline CDR1 is SGHNT and CDR2 YYREEE (reference sequence). The CDR3 covers 13 residues. Trimming left V 2 bases short and J 4 bases short, with 9 bases between. In DNA form, the CDR3 reads TGTGCCAGCAGCTTTTTTGGGTTAGAGACCCAGTACTTC. It translates to CASSFFGLETQYF. The full variable domain, with the rest looked up from reference TRBV5-4 and TRBJ2-5, is ETGVTQSPTHLIKTRGQQVTLRCSSQSGHNTVSWYQQALGQGPQFIFQYYREEENGRGNFPPRFSGLQFPNYSSELNVNALELDDSALYLCASSFFGLETQYFGPGTRLLVL.

This clone has only one observation. The V gene is TRBV11-2, the J gene TRBJ2-6; D not certain. V was pared by 6 bases and J by 0 bases, with 15 bases between. The germline V gene encodes CDR1 SGHAT and CDR2 FQNNGV. This CDR3 region has 17 residues. The CDR3 sequence: CASRVGRTYSGANVLTF. DNA for the CDR3: TGTGCCAGCAGAGTAGGACGGACCTACTCTGGGGCCAACGTCCTGACTTTC.

This clone occurred a few times. The chain employs TRBV11-3 and TRBJ2-2; D is unresolved. Germline assignment: CDR1 SGHNT and CDR2 YENEEA. V was cut by 0 bases and J by 1 base, with 6 bases left in between. The CDR3 contains 15 residues. The CDR3 region is CASSLDRRNTGELFF. The CDR3 DNA reads TGTGCCAGCAGCTTAGATCGTAGGAACACCGGGGAGCTGTTTTTT.

In its sample, this clone was seen once. The gene calls are TRBV15 and TRBJ2-1; 9 bases are shared with TRBD2. There are 16 residues in the CDR3. Germline V gene data show CDR1 as LNHNV and CDR2 as YYDKDF (reference sequence). Germline trimming cut 1 base from V and 4 bases from J; bases unmatched to any gene: 5. As DNA, the CDR3 is TGTGCCACCAGCAGAGGGGGACTAGCAGCGTACAATGAGCAGTTCTTC. As protein: CATSRGGLAAYNEQFF.

This rearrangement joins TRBV18 to TRBJ2-2, with TRBD1 matching 8 bases. The J segment lost 2 bases and the V segment lost 2 bases, leaving 7 bases of the junction unmatched. CDR3 length: 17 residues. The germline V gene encodes CDR1 KGHSH and CDR2 LQKENI. The CDR3 DNA reads as TGTGCCAGCTCACCATTGTCCGGGACAGGCAACACCGGGGAGCTGTTTTTT. Amino acids: CASSPLSGTGNTGELFF.

The sample holds a few counts of this clone. The chain combines TRBV4-1 with TRBJ1-2; D call uncertain. Trimming stripped 0 bases from V and 8 bases from J, with 13 bases between. Germline values: CDR1 MGHRA, CDR2 YSYEKL. The CDR3 is 14 amino acids. CDR3 loop: CASSQDPGVWGYTF. The CDR3 DNA is TGCGCCAGCAGCCAAGATCCTGGTGTTTGGGGCTACACCTTC.

The chain combines TRBV9 with TRBJ2-2; TRBD2 agrees at 7 bases. V was pared by 0 bases and J by 7 bases, with 6 bases of the junction left unmatched. The CDR3 is 15 residues long. The V gene's germline CDR1 is SGDLS and CDR2 YYNGEE. CDR3 loop: CASSVGTSRIGELFF. For the CDR3, the DNA is TGTGCCAGCAGCGTAGGGACTAGTAGGATCGGGGAGCTGTTTTTT.

This clone was counted a few times. The chain links TRBV5-1 to TRBJ1-6; maybe TRBD1 (6 bases). V lost 1 base to trimming and J lost 8 bases, with 10 bases between them. The CDR3 is 14 residues long. Looked up from germline, CDR1 is SGHRS and CDR2 is YFSETQ. DNA of the CDR3: TGCGCCAGCAGCTTGACAGGGTACGATTCACCCCTCCACTTT. The encoded protein is CASSLTGYDSPLHF.

This clone has a handful of counts. V is TRBV7-9 and J is TRBJ1-6; possibly TRBD1 for D (5 bases). The V and J ends lost 1 base and 10 bases respectively, with 14 bases between them. The CDR3 extends over 15 amino acids. CDR1 SEHNR and CDR2 FQNEAQ come from the germline V gene (reference sequence). This chain's CDR3 is CASSLGGVLISPLHF. The CDR3 DNA sequence: TGTGCCAGCAGCTTAGGAGGGGTTCTAATCTCACCCCTCCACTTT.

The rearrangement joins TRBV15 to TRBJ1-4; D ambiguous. Germline V lookup: CDR1 LNHNV, CDR2 YYDKDF (reference sequence). The CDR3 contains 14 residues. The germline V and J ends were trimmed by 1 base and 4 bases, with 7 bases remaining between them. CDR3 nucleotide sequence: TGTGCCACCAGCAGAGGGAGCCATAATGAAAAACTGTTTTTT. Translation gives CATSRGSHNEKLFF. Variable domain in full (rest from reference TRBV15 and TRBJ1-4): DAMVIQNPRYQVTQFGKPVTLSCSQTLNHNVMYWYQQKSSQAPKLLFHYYDKDFNNEADTPDNFQSRRPNTSFCFLDIRSPGLGDTAMYLCATSRGSHNEKLFFGSGTQLSVL.

The CDR3 reads CASSGAGTGEVEQYF. The CDR3 DNA follows: TGTGCCAGCAGCGGTGCCGGGACAGGGGAGGTCGAGCAGTACTTC. The rearrangement uses TRBV7-9 and TRBJ2-7; 10 bases are a match to TRBD1. Germline CDR1 SEHNR, CDR2 FQNEAQ (reference sequence). The CDR3 spans 15 residues. The V segment lost 5 bases and the J segment 6 bases; nucleotides outside the gene matches: 10.

The gene calls are TRBV5-8 and TRBJ2-1; TRBD2 agrees at 11 bases. The CDR3 length is 15 residues. Unmatched junction bases numbered 4, after V lost 4 bases and J lost 4 bases. Per the germline V gene, CDR1 is SGHTS and CDR2 is YDEGEE. CDR3 DNA sequence: TGTGCCAGCAGCCGTAGACTAGCGGGGTACAATGAGCAGTTCTTC. Residues: CASSRRLAGYNEQFF.

The genes are TRBV19 and TRBJ2-5, with D perhaps given as TRBD1 or TRBD2 (6 bases each). V was clipped by 6 bases and J by 7 bases, with 12 bases between them. This CDR3 spans 12 amino acids. From germline, CDR1 is LNHDA and CDR2 SQIVND (reference sequence). CDR3 nucleotide sequence: TGTGCCAGTAGCGGGGGCTCACCGACCCAGTACTTC. Residues: CASSGGSPTQYF. The variable domain in full, with the rest retrieved from reference TRBV19 and TRBJ2-5, is DGGITQSPKYLFRKEGQNVTLSCEQNLNHDAMYWYRQDPGQGLRLIYYSQIVNDFQKGDIAEGYSVSREKKESFPLTVTSAQKNPTAFYLCASSGGSPTQYFGPGTRLLVL.

The J gene is TRBJ1-2, the V gene TRBV27, with D unclear. This CDR3 contains 13 residues. Between the trimmed V and J ends, which lost 6 bases and 8 bases, there was a span of 16 bases. Germline CDR1 is MNHEY and CDR2 is SMNVEV (reference sequence). The CDR3 coding sequence is TGTGCCAGCAGCAACCCGTTAATAGGAGGCTACACCTTC. This codes for CASSNPLIGGYTF.

This clone was observed a few times. This chain joins TRBV5-1 and TRBJ1-6, with 10 bases lining up with TRBD1. Germline V gene data show CDR1 as SGHRS and CDR2 as YFSETQ. The J segment lost 9 bases and the V segment lost 7 bases, leaving 10 bases of the junction unmatched. CDR3 length equals 15 residues. Written as DNA, the CDR3 is TGCGCCAGCCATTATGAGGGGGACAGGGGTTCACCCCTCCACTTT. It specifies CASHYEGDRGSPLHF. Together with reference TRBV5-1 and TRBJ1-6, the CDR3 gives the full variable domain: KAGVTQTPRYLIKTRGQQVTLSCSPISGHRSVSWYQQTPGQGLQFLFEYFSETQRNKGNFPGRFSGRQFSNSRSEMNVSTLELGDSALYLCASHYEGDRGSPLHFGNGTRLTVT.

This clone was seen a few times. This CDR3 reads CASSFRLAGSETQYF. DNA of the CDR3: TGTGCCAGCAGCTTCAGACTAGCGGGGTCAGAGACCCAGTACTTC. The chain joins TRBV5-4 to TRBJ2-5; 11 bases match TRBD2. The CDR3 consists of 15 residues. The trim removed 2 bases at V and 4 bases at J, leaving 4 bases unmatched. Germline-derived CDR1 and CDR2 are SGHNT and YYREEE (reference sequence).

V gene TRBV5-1 combines with J gene TRBJ1-1, with 7 bases aligning to TRBD1. Trimming cost V 4 bases and J 3 bases; bases outside gene matches: 6. In germline, CDR1 is SGHRS, CDR2 YFSETQ. This CDR3 is 14 amino acids long. The CDR3 region is CASSDPGGDTEAFF. The CDR3 nucleotides read TGCGCCAGCAGCGACCCAGGGGGGGACACTGAAGCTTTCTTT.

DNA of the CDR3: TGTGCCAGCAGCTTCGCGGGCAGGGAAGCTTTCTTT. Encoded protein: CASSFAGREAFF. The chain employs TRBV7-2 and TRBJ1-1; D is unclear. Trimming took 3 bases from V and 8 from J, leaving 10 bases between them. The CDR3 runs to 12 residues. Looked up from germline, CDR1 is SGHTA and CDR2 is FQGNSA.